This T cell receptor (beta chain) is drawn from a study of human T cells and chemical hapten exposure (dated by TCRdb to the early 2020s). Turning to the overall study: For sensitization, 2% DPC in acetone was applied to an approximately 2 cm by approximately 2 cm area of upper inner arm skin. Patients additionally received weekly therapeutic DPC doses to the scalp throughout the approximately 25-week study period. Patch testing on the upper back used Finn chambers containing 0.01% DPC, with scoring done after 6 days according to International Contact Dermatitis Research Group standards. Alopecia areata with under or over 50% scalp involvement, alopecia totalis and alopecia universalis were represented in the patient cohort, which was mostly female. Libraries were combined into a pool for sequencing, and differences in TCR yield between samples came mainly from small differences in library volumes within the pool. The study tracked peripheral blood TCR repertoire changes in vivo during primary and secondary sensitization to the hapten diphenylcyclopropenone (DPC) in alopecia patients. Blood was sampled from patients pre-sensitization (week 0) and at 2, 6 and about 24 weeks after DPC sensitization. About 28 alopecia patients gave blood for TCR sequencing at one to four time points (pre-sensitization, 2, 6 and 24 weeks). Overall study outcomes, separate from this receptor: Because every patient had alopecia, a presumed autoimmune disease, the patients' immune response might differ from that of healthy individuals. DPC sensitization did not change the number of TCRs with a frequency above 1 in 1000, and there was no evidence of changes in global repertoire structure. Patch test score correlated positively with the number of PT1 expanded TCRs, reaching significance at thresholds 8, 16 and 32 but not at 4. Expanded TCRs formed significantly more large CDR3 similarity clusters than pre-sensitization or healthy control sets, consistent with antigen-driven responses. After repeated subsampling, the strength of the expansion versus patch-test correlation and the threshold at which it became significant changed.

The time point label corresponds to: pre-sensitization, week 0. This specimen's treatment or condition label, interpreted: therapeutic diphenylcyclopropenone sensitization with weekly scalp DPC. Blood at each patch-test visit was drawn before the patch test was applied. To be eligible, patients had to be aged 18 to 70, diagnosed with alopecia and judged suitable for DPC therapy, while pregnant patients were excluded. Total RNA was extracted from unfractionated whole blood collected in Tempus Blood RNA tubes. The library was obtained by RACE. TCRdb lists the instrument as NextSeq 500. During library preparation, unique molecular identifiers were attached to individual cDNA molecules so that TCRs could be counted quantitatively and reproducibly. For every blood RNA sample, sequencing covered both the TCR alpha and TCR beta chains. On the authors' methods: A median of about 87,000 TCRs per sample was observed, with a range of about 23,224 to 690,600. The Decombinator software suite was used to annotate V, J and CDR3 in the TCR reads. To make PS versus PT1 abundance plots, every sample was subsampled to the same number of TCRs (28,000). TCRs were defined as expanded if absent before sensitization and observed at least eight times at the 2-week time point. The public reads were run again by TCRdb, first through fastp at Q25 and then through MiXCR, and only productive beta chains were kept. Every distinct CDR3 protein forms one entry, paired with its most common genes and DNA. TCRdb's processing, not the study's, gives the V and J calls here. The sample data list more than 300,000 distinct CDR3 sequences, and approximately 5.1% of these were observed just once. Just over 2.5% of the sample is in the top ten clones.

On this clonotype itself: Its antigen remains undetermined. No per-base quality is available; no much larger clone lies one base away.

Taken from the germline V gene, the CDR1 and CDR2 loops are SNHLY and FYNNEI. CDR3 length: 14 amino acids, cysteine to phenylalanine. The kept DNA is CDR3 alone, 42 bases in frame from the first base. Relative to germline, V is 4 bases shorter and J is 0 bases shorter, with 7 bases between their ends. This chain is built from TRBV2 and TRBJ1-3, with an unclear D gene assignment. The clonotype was recovered from a woman in her forties or fifties with alopecia areata. Some clones in this sample may be carry-over from other donors' samples. This sample comprised whole blood, obtained in connection with sensitization to the hapten diphenylcyclopropenone (DPC). The nucleotides are TGTGCCAGCAGTGCCCGCAGCTCTGGAAACACCATATATTTT. Its translation is CASSARSSGNTIYF.